This entry lists 6 T cell receptor beta chains sequenced from one sample in a study of T cells in Graves' hyperthyroidism and ophthalmopathy. RNA transcripts were the template for amplifying TCR beta CDR3 regions. HTBI primers were the set used in a first-round RT-PCR of the TCR CDR3. A single record per CDR3 protein comes from TCRdb applying MiXCR to the multiplex PCR reads. The data contain some 460,000 distinct CDR3 sequences, about 15% of them singletons. Sequenced input: blood. These receptors all come from a woman between 18 and 30 years old with Graves' hyperthyroidism.

This clonotype occurred many times. V gene TRBV11-2 combines with J gene TRBJ2-3; 15 nucleotides match TRBD2. Unmatched junction bases numbered 3, after V lost 4 bases and J lost 1 base. Per germline, CDR1 SGHAT and CDR2 FQNNGV. The CDR3 extends over 17 amino acids. The CDR3: CASSSGLAGGGTDTQYF. CDR3 DNA sequence: TGTGCCAGCAGCTCCGGACTAGCGGGGGGGGGCACAGATACGCAGTATTTT.

This clonotype was recorded many times. At one of its ends the junction is not consistent with the germline gene, which may arise from a read error. This chain joins TRBV2 and TRBJ2-3; the match to TRBD2 covers 7 bases. Germline V gene sequence: CDR1 SNHLY, CDR2 FYNNEI. The CDR3 sequence is 15 residues long. CDR3: CVSIQQAGVADTQYF. The DNA for the CDR3 is TGTGTCAGCATCCAACAGGCGGGAGTTGCAGATACGCAGTATTTT.

This clonotype has ten or more counts. V gene TRBV28 combines with J gene TRBJ2-7; D is undetermined. This CDR3 has 11 residues. V was cut by 6 bases and J by 3 bases, with 6 bases left in between. CDR1 MDHEN and CDR2 SYDVKM come from the germline V gene. The CDR3 here is CASRNNYEQYF. Here the CDR3 DNA reads TGTGCCAGCAGGAATAACTACGAGCAGTACTTC.

A few counts support this clonotype. The chain carries TRBV28 and TRBJ1-6, with 8 nucleotides matching TRBD1. V shed 6 bases and J 10 bases; nucleotides not matched to a gene: 14. CDR1 and CDR2 (germline): MDHEN, SYDVKM. This CDR3 is built from 16 residues. CDR3 in amino acids: CASRAGQGGIGSPLHF. The CDR3 region has the DNA TGTGCCAGCAGGGCTGGACAGGGAGGGATAGGGTCACCCCTCCACTTT.

This clonotype has a handful of counts. This sequence joins TRBV12-3 or TRBV12-4 and TRBJ1-1; D is undetermined. The V end was cut by 0 bases, the J end by 4 bases, with 9 bases between. This CDR3 is built from 14 residues. This CDR3 reads CASSLAWVFTEAFF. The CDR3 DNA sequence: TGTGCCAGCAGTTTAGCCTGGGTGTTCACTGAAGCTTTCTTT.

V is TRBV4-1 and J is TRBJ1-6, with 7 bases that match TRBD1. In germline, CDR1 is MGHRA, CDR2 YSYEKL. The CDR3 spans 15 residues. V dropped 0 bases and J dropped 10; count of bases not matched to a gene: 6. The chain's CDR3 is CASSQDRGRWSPLHF. CDR3 in DNA: TGCGCCAGCAGCCAAGACAGGGGGAGATGGTCACCCCTCCACTTT.